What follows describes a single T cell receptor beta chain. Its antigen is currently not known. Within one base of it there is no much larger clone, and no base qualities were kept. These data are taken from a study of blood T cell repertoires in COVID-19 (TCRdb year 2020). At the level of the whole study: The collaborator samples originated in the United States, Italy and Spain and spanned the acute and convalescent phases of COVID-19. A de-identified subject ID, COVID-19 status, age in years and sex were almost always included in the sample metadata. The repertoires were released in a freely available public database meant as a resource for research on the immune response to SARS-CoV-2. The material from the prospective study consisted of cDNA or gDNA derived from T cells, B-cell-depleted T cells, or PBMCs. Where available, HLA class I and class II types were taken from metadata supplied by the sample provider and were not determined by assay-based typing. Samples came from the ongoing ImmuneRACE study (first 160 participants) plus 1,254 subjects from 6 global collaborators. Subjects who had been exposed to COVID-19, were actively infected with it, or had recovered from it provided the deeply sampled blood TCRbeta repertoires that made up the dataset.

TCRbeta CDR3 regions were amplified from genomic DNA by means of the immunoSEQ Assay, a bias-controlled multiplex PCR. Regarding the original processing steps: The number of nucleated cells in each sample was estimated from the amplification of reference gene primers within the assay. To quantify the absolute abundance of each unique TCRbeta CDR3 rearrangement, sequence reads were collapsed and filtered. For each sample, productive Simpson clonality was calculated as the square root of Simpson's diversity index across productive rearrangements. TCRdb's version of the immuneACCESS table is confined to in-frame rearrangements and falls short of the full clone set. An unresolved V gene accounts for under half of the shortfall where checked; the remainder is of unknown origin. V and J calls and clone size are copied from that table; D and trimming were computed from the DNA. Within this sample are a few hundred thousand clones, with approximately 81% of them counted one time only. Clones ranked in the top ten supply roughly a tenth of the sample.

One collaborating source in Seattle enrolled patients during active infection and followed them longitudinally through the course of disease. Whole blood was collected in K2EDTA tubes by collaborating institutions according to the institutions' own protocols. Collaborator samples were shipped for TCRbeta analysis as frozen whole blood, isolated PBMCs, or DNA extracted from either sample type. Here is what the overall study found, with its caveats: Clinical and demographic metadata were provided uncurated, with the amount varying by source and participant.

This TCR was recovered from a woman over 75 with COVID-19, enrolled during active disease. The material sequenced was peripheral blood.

The CDR3 has the sequence CASSRGQNTEAFF. In nucleotide form, the sequence is TGCGCCAGCAGCCGGGGACAGAACACTGAAGCTTTCTTT. The chain employs TRBV4-1 and TRBJ1-1; TRBD1 could be the D gene, as 6 bases match. CDR1 MGHRA and CDR2 YSYEKL were looked up in the germline V gene. Reading from cysteine to phenylalanine, the CDR3 counts 13 amino acids. The entry retains the CDR3 DNA only, 39 bases that are in frame from base 1. Trimming takes 4 bases from V and 1 base from J, and the germline ends sit 7 bases apart.